This is a list of T cell receptor beta chains from one sample in a study of T cell responses to AZD1222 COVID-19 vaccine. Method: immunoSEQ multiplex PCR; TCRdb's copy keeps in-frame clones and lacks some. The table shows 95,000 to 100,000 clones, with approximately 84% occurring only once. The material was peripheral blood, obtained 28 days after the second AZD1222 dose. These TCRs come from an adult who received the AZD1222 COVID-19 vaccine. The CDR3 runs from the conserved cysteine through the conserved F or W. Fields, in order: D gene, clone size, V gene, J gene, CDR3 DNA, CDR3 protein. D genes are given only for firm matches. A clone size is listed for some rows: how often the clone was seen (once, few, many), or a class if it is expanded.

D gene: -; clone size: -; V gene: TRBV29-1; J gene: TRBJ1-1; CDR3 DNA: TGCAGCCCTCGTTGGGAGGGAATCACTGAAGCTTTCTTT; CDR3 protein: CSPRWEGITEAFF
D gene: -; clone size: few; V gene: TRBV14; J gene: TRBJ1-1; CDR3 DNA: TGTGCCAGCAGCCAAGACGGGCAGGATCAAGCTTTCTTT; CDR3 protein: CASSQDGQDQAFF
D gene: -; clone size: -; V gene: TRBV13; J gene: TRBJ2-3; CDR3 DNA: TGTGCCAGCAGTCGGGCGAGGGGGGAGCCCACAGATACGCAGTATTTT; CDR3 protein: CASSRARGEPTDTQYF
D gene: -; clone size: once; V gene: TRBV7-2; J gene: TRBJ1-2; CDR3 DNA: TGTGCCAGCAGCCAACAGGGTAACTATGGCTACACCTTC; CDR3 protein: CASSQQGNYGYTF
D gene: -; clone size: -; V gene: TRBV19; J gene: TRBJ2-5; CDR3 DNA: TGTGCCAGTAGTATAGATCAAACGGAGACCCAGTACTTC; CDR3 protein: CASSIDQTETQYF
D gene: -; clone size: -; V gene: TRBV11-2; J gene: TRBJ2-6; CDR3 DNA: TGTGCCAGCAGCCCCCAACCCGGGCTTAGTGGGGCCAACGTCCTGACTTTC; CDR3 protein: CASSPQPGLSGANVLTF
D gene: -; clone size: -; V gene: TRBV19; J gene: TRBJ1-1; CDR3 DNA: TGTGCCAGTAGTATAGATCAGGGTGAAGCTTTCTTT; CDR3 protein: CASSIDQGEAFF
D gene: -; clone size: -; V gene: TRBV5-1; J gene: TRBJ2-5; CDR3 DNA: TGCGCCAGCAGCCTTTCTAGCGTGGGAGGAGCGGAGACCCAGTACTTC; CDR3 protein: CASSLSSVGGAETQYF
D gene: TRBD1; clone size: -; V gene: TRBV7-9; J gene: TRBJ1-4; CDR3 DNA: TGTGCCAGCAGCTTGTTTAGCGGCAGGGGGGAAAAACTGTTTTTT; CDR3 protein: CASSLFSGRGEKLFF
D gene: TRBD1; clone size: -; V gene: TRBV5-1; J gene: TRBJ2-6; CDR3 DNA: TGCGCCAGCAGCTCCGGGTTGAACAGGGGCCTCTCTGGGGCCAACGTCCTGACTTTC; CDR3 protein: CASSSGLNRGLSGANVLTF
D gene: -; clone size: -; V gene: TRBV5-1; J gene: TRBJ1-2; CDR3 DNA: TGCGCCAGCAGGCCAGGGGTTTTAGATGGCTACACCTTC; CDR3 protein: CASRPGVLDGYTF
D gene: -; clone size: once; V gene: TRBV30; J gene: TRBJ2-5; CDR3 DNA: TGTGCCTTAAGGATTGGGGGGCCAGGGGAGACCCAGTACTTC; CDR3 protein: CALRIGGPGETQYF
D gene: TRBD1; clone size: few; V gene: TRBV18; J gene: TRBJ2-3; CDR3 DNA: TGTGCCAGCTCTCCGAAATCCGGGACAGACCCAGATACGCAGTATTTT; CDR3 protein: CASSPKSGTDPDTQYF
D gene: TRBD1; clone size: -; V gene: TRBV5-1; J gene: TRBJ1-6; CDR3 DNA: TGCGCCAGCGGGGCCGGGACAGGGGAAGATAATTCACCCCTCCACTTT; CDR3 protein: CASGAGTGEDNSPLHF
D gene: -; clone size: -; V gene: TRBV7-2; J gene: TRBJ2-5; CDR3 DNA: TGTGCCAGCAGCTTAGGACTGTCTTGGGAGACCCAGTACTTC; CDR3 protein: CASSLGLSWETQYF
D gene: -; clone size: -; V gene: TRBV12-3/TRBV12-4; J gene: TRBJ2-2; CDR3 DNA: TGTGCCAGCAGTTTAGAGATGGCCGGGGAGCTGTTTTTT; CDR3 protein: CASSLEMAGELFF
D gene: -; clone size: -; V gene: TRBV24-1; J gene: TRBJ1-3; CDR3 DNA: TGTGCCATAAAACGCCCAGGGGAAAACACCATATATTTT; CDR3 protein: CAIKRPGENTIYF
D gene: -; clone size: once; V gene: TRBV19; J gene: TRBJ1-1; CDR3 DNA: TGTGCCAGTAGTATAATGGGGGCTACGGACACTGAAGCTTTCTTT; CDR3 protein: CASSIMGATDTEAFF